One TCR beta chain is described in this entry. The PCR employed 60 Vbeta primers together with 13 Jbeta primers. Sequenced by immunoSEQ multiplex PCR; TCRdb stores in-frame clones only, minus some. Of roughly 130,000 clones listed, roughly 80% are singletons. This CDR3 region has 15 residues. From germline, CDR1 is LGHNA and CDR2 YSLEER. V gave up 2 bases and J gave up 6 bases, with 15 bases separating them. The data were obtained in a study of cytomegalovirus exposure and HLA in healthy donors. The material sequenced was PBMCs. The source of this sequence is a male donor in good health and CMV-seropositive. The chain joins TRBV4-3 to TRBJ2-3; tentative D call: TRBD2 (5 bases). The CDR3 DNA reads TGCGCCAGCAGCCAATTTCTAGCACTGGTGGATACGCAGTATTTT. Amino acid sequence: CASSQFLALVDTQYF.